Listed below are T cell receptor beta chains from one sample, sequenced in a study of response to subunit inactivated influenza vaccine. TCRdb reprocessed the RT-PCR reads with MiXCR, giving one entry per CDR3 protein. The repertoire holds about 780,000 distinct CDR3 sequences, with about a fifth as singletons. The sequencing here drew on PBMCs from blood, taken 5 to 6 days after vaccination. Every receptor here comes from a man in his fifties who received an inactivated influenza vaccine. Each CDR3 is given with its conserved first and last residue. Each record gives: J gene, D gene, V gene, clone size, CDR3 protein, CDR3 DNA. D genes are given only for firm matches. Clone size appears in some rows only: once, few, many, or a class for an expanded clone.

J gene: TRBJ2-3
D gene: TRBD2
V gene: TRBV5-1
clone size: -
CDR3 protein: CASRLTSGSFSTDTQYF
CDR3 DNA: TGCGCCAGCAGGCTGACTAGCGGCTCGTTTTCCACAGATACGCAGTATTTT

J gene: TRBJ2-7
D gene: -
V gene: TRBV5-6
clone size: -
CDR3 protein: CASSILFSGALVYEQYF
CDR3 DNA: TGTGCCAGCAGCATATTGTTCTCAGGGGCCCTCGTCTACGAGCAGTACTTC

J gene: TRBJ1-5
D gene: -
V gene: TRBV28
clone size: -
CDR3 protein: CASSSFTGAFRPPQHF
CDR3 DNA: TGTGCCAGCAGTTCTTTCACGGGGGCTTTCCGGCCGCCCCAGCATTTT

J gene: TRBJ2-1
D gene: TRBD2
V gene: TRBV5-1
clone size: -
CDR3 protein: CASSLQAGAIWNEQFF
CDR3 DNA: TGCGCCAGCAGCTTGCAAGCGGGAGCTATCTGGAATGAGCAGTTCTTC

J gene: TRBJ2-1
D gene: -
V gene: TRBV20-1
clone size: many
CDR3 protein: CSAGRTVNEQFF
CDR3 DNA: TGCAGTGCTGGGAGGACAGTCAATGAGCAGTTCTTC

J gene: TRBJ2-3
D gene: -
V gene: TRBV15
clone size: -
CDR3 protein: CATSRDADTQYF
CDR3 DNA: TGTGCCACCAGCAGGGACGCAGATACGCAGTATTTT

J gene: TRBJ2-1
D gene: -
V gene: TRBV20-1
clone size: -
CDR3 protein: CSARETNEQFF
CDR3 DNA: TGCAGTGCTCGAGAAACCAATGAGCAGTTCTTC

J gene: TRBJ2-1
D gene: -
V gene: TRBV5-1
clone size: few
CDR3 protein: CASTLGQRLNEQFF
CDR3 DNA: TGCGCCAGCACCTTGGGCCAGAGGCTCAATGAGCAGTTCTTC

J gene: TRBJ1-1
D gene: -
V gene: TRBV5-1
clone size: few
CDR3 protein: CASSLEVYNTEAFF
CDR3 DNA: TGCGCCAGCAGCTTGGAGGTCTATAACACTGAAGCTTTCTTT

J gene: TRBJ2-3
D gene: TRBD2
V gene: TRBV5-6
clone size: -
CDR3 protein: CASSPESGRGSTDTQYF
CDR3 DNA: TGTGCCAGCAGCCCTGAGAGCGGGAGGGGCTCCACAGATACGCAGTATTTT

J gene: TRBJ2-3
D gene: TRBD2
V gene: TRBV7-2
clone size: -
CDR3 protein: CASSPRTSGRFTDTQYF
CDR3 DNA: TGTGCCAGCAGCCCCAGGACTAGCGGGAGGTTCACAGATACGCAGTATTTT

J gene: TRBJ2-7
D gene: -
V gene: TRBV20-1
clone size: few
CDR3 protein: CSARDLPAWEQYF
CDR3 DNA: TGCAGTGCTAGAGATCTTCCGGCGTGGGAGCAGTACTTC

J gene: TRBJ2-3
D gene: -
V gene: TRBV20-1
clone size: few
CDR3 protein: CSARDVNIGTQYF
CDR3 DNA: TGCAGTGCTAGAGACGTTAATATTGGTACGCAGTATTTT

J gene: TRBJ2-1
D gene: TRBD1
V gene: TRBV5-1
clone size: few
CDR3 protein: CASSIGTGEGNEQFF
CDR3 DNA: TGCGCCAGCAGCATAGGGACAGGGGAGGGCAATGAGCAGTTCTTC

J gene: TRBJ2-7
D gene: -
V gene: TRBV12-3/TRBV12-4
clone size: many
CDR3 protein: CASSLHGYEQYF
CDR3 DNA: TGTGCCAGCAGCCTCCACGGGTACGAGCAGTACTTC

J gene: TRBJ2-7
D gene: -
V gene: TRBV12-3/TRBV12-4
clone size: few
CDR3 protein: CASSLYPRQIYEQYF
CDR3 DNA: TGTGCCAGCAGTTTATATCCCCGCCAAATCTACGAGCAGTACTTC

J gene: TRBJ2-7
D gene: -
V gene: TRBV6-5
clone size: -
CDR3 protein: CASSYSWQQGYEQYF
CDR3 DNA: TGTGCCAGCAGTTACTCGTGGCAGCAGGGGTACGAGCAGTACTTC

J gene: TRBJ1-1
D gene: -
V gene: TRBV5-1
clone size: -
CDR3 protein: CASSTEGTLIMNTEAFF
CDR3 DNA: TGCGCCAGCAGCACCGAAGGGACACTGATCATGAACACTGAAGCTTTCTTT

J gene: TRBJ2-1
D gene: -
V gene: TRBV10-3
clone size: -
CDR3 protein: CAISRGGGQYNEQFF
CDR3 DNA: TGTGCCATCAGTAGAGGCGGGGGCCAGTACAATGAGCAGTTCTTC

J gene: TRBJ2-7
D gene: TRBD1
V gene: TRBV20-1
clone size: many
CDR3 protein: CSASPGQGYEQYF
CDR3 DNA: TGCAGTGCTAGTCCAGGACAGGGTTACGAGCAGTACTTC

J gene: TRBJ2-5
D gene: TRBD1
V gene: TRBV20-1
clone size: many
CDR3 protein: CSASSTGVMGQETQYF
CDR3 DNA: TGCAGTGCTAGTTCGACAGGGGTAATGGGCCAAGAGACCCAGTACTTC

J gene: TRBJ1-3
D gene: -
V gene: TRBV5-1
clone size: -
CDR3 protein: CASSLEGTPSSGNTIYF
CDR3 DNA: TGCGCCAGCAGCTTGGAGGGGACGCCGAGCTCTGGAAACACCATATATTTT

J gene: TRBJ2-5
D gene: TRBD2
V gene: TRBV9
clone size: -
CDR3 protein: CASSTHLAGEGETQYF
CDR3 DNA: TGTGCCAGCAGCACCCACTTAGCGGGAGAAGGAGAGACCCAGTACTTC

J gene: TRBJ2-5
D gene: TRBD1
V gene: TRBV7-9
clone size: many
CDR3 protein: CASSPRQGRGETQYF
CDR3 DNA: TGTGCCAGCAGCCCAAGACAGGGGCGAGGGGAGACCCAGTACTTC

J gene: TRBJ2-5
D gene: TRBD2
V gene: TRBV5-4
clone size: few
CDR3 protein: CASSPKTSGGASETQYF
CDR3 DNA: TGTGCCAGCAGCCCCAAGACTAGCGGGGGGGCATCCGAGACCCAGTACTTC

J gene: TRBJ2-5
D gene: TRBD2
V gene: TRBV29-1
clone size: few
CDR3 protein: CSVEGGLAGGLSQETQYF
CDR3 DNA: TGCAGCGTTGAAGGGGGACTAGCGGGGGGGCTTTCACAAGAGACCCAGTACTTC

J gene: TRBJ1-4
D gene: -
V gene: TRBV20-1
clone size: -
CDR3 protein: CSAPMVKEAEKLFF
CDR3 DNA: TGCAGTGCCCCGATGGTCAAGGAGGCTGAAAAACTGTTTTTT

J gene: TRBJ2-2
D gene: -
V gene: TRBV7-2
clone size: many
CDR3 protein: CASSFAPGELFF
CDR3 DNA: TGTGCCAGCAGCTTTGCCCCCGGGGAGCTGTTTTTT

J gene: TRBJ2-2
D gene: -
V gene: TRBV7-8
clone size: few
CDR3 protein: CASSSQGLKNTGELFF
CDR3 DNA: TGTGCCAGCAGCTCCCAGGGGCTGAAGAACACCGGGGAGCTGTTTTTT

J gene: TRBJ2-3
D gene: TRBD2
V gene: TRBV10-1
clone size: -
CDR3 protein: CASSVGSGGSTDTQYF
CDR3 DNA: TGCGCCAGCAGTGTGGGGAGCGGGGGATCCACAGATACGCAGTATTTT

J gene: TRBJ2-1
D gene: TRBD2
V gene: TRBV5-1
clone size: -
CDR3 protein: CASSVTSANSYNEQFF
CDR3 DNA: TGCGCCAGCAGCGTAACTAGCGCCAACTCCTACAATGAGCAGTTCTTC

J gene: TRBJ1-2
D gene: -
V gene: TRBV27
clone size: -
CDR3 protein: CASRREHRPYGYTF
CDR3 DNA: TGTGCCAGCCGTAGGGAACACAGACCCTATGGCTACACCTTC

J gene: TRBJ2-7
D gene: TRBD2
V gene: TRBV4-3
clone size: -
CDR3 protein: CASSQGISGRFYEQYF
CDR3 DNA: TGCGCCAGCAGCCAAGGTATTAGCGGGAGGTTCTACGAGCAGTACTTC

J gene: TRBJ2-1
D gene: -
V gene: TRBV30
clone size: -
CDR3 protein: CAWSLKGAYNEQFF
CDR3 DNA: TGTGCCTGGAGTTTAAAGGGGGCCTACAATGAGCAGTTCTTC

J gene: TRBJ2-7
D gene: TRBD2
V gene: TRBV12-3/TRBV12-4
clone size: many
CDR3 protein: CASRPGTSGNYEQYF
CDR3 DNA: TGTGCCAGCAGACCAGGGACTAGCGGGAACTACGAGCAGTACTTC

J gene: TRBJ1-1
D gene: TRBD1
V gene: TRBV7-9
clone size: -
CDR3 protein: CASRPGQGMNTEAFF
CDR3 DNA: TGTGCCAGCAGGCCGGGACAGGGTATGAACACTGAAGCTTTCTTT

J gene: TRBJ2-3
D gene: TRBD1
V gene: TRBV24-1
clone size: many
CDR3 protein: CATSEETGGFTDTQYF
CDR3 DNA: TGTGCCACCAGTGAGGAGACAGGGGGATTCACAGATACGCAGTATTTT

J gene: TRBJ1-2
D gene: TRBD1
V gene: TRBV7-2
clone size: many
CDR3 protein: CATYRGYGYTF
CDR3 DNA: TGTGCCACCTACAGGGGATATGGCTACACCTTC

J gene: TRBJ2-1
D gene: -
V gene: TRBV7-2
clone size: -
CDR3 protein: CASSFARIGAYNEQFF
CDR3 DNA: TGTGCCAGCAGCTTCGCCAGGATAGGAGCCTACAATGAGCAGTTCTTC

J gene: TRBJ1-2
D gene: TRBD1
V gene: TRBV5-1
clone size: few
CDR3 protein: CASSAGQGRDYGYTF
CDR3 DNA: TGCGCCAGCAGCGCTGGACAGGGGAGGGACTATGGCTACACCTTC

J gene: TRBJ1-1
D gene: TRBD1
V gene: TRBV3-1
clone size: -
CDR3 protein: CASRGAGGLTEAFF
CDR3 DNA: TGTGCCAGCAGGGGGGCAGGGGGCCTCACTGAAGCTTTCTTT

J gene: TRBJ2-3
D gene: TRBD2
V gene: TRBV29-1
clone size: few
CDR3 protein: CSVTRPTSGSTDTQYF
CDR3 DNA: TGCAGCGTTACTCGTCCGACTAGCGGAAGCACAGATACGCAGTATTTT

J gene: TRBJ1-2
D gene: -
V gene: TRBV12-3/TRBV12-4
clone size: -
CDR3 protein: CASSLGGAAGYTF
CDR3 DNA: TGTGCCAGCAGTTTAGGGGGCGCGGCTGGCTACACCTTC

J gene: TRBJ1-4
D gene: TRBD1
V gene: TRBV4-2
clone size: -
CDR3 protein: CASSQPGQQNEKLFF
CDR3 DNA: TGTGCCAGCAGCCAACCGGGACAGCAGAATGAAAAACTGTTTTTT

J gene: TRBJ2-7
D gene: TRBD2
V gene: TRBV7-9
clone size: -
CDR3 protein: CASSSTGLAGHQYF
CDR3 DNA: TGTGCCAGCAGCTCCACCGGACTAGCGGGGCATCAGTACTTC

J gene: TRBJ1-2
D gene: -
V gene: TRBV5-1
clone size: -
CDR3 protein: CASSLWKENYGYTF
CDR3 DNA: TGCGCCAGCAGCTTGTGGAAGGAAAACTATGGCTACACCTTC

J gene: TRBJ2-3
D gene: TRBD1
V gene: TRBV7-3
clone size: -
CDR3 protein: CASSLTGTGVATDTQYF
CDR3 DNA: TGTGCCAGCAGCTTAACTGGGACAGGGGTAGCAACAGATACGCAGTATTTT

J gene: TRBJ2-7
D gene: -
V gene: TRBV12-3/TRBV12-4
clone size: few
CDR3 protein: CASSLGFVYEQYF
CDR3 DNA: TGTGCCAGCAGTTTGGGTTTCGTGTACGAGCAGTACTTC

J gene: TRBJ2-5
D gene: -
V gene: TRBV12-3/TRBV12-4
clone size: -
CDR3 protein: CASTFRSVSGQETQYF
CDR3 DNA: TGTGCCAGCACGTTTAGGTCCGTTAGCGGCCAAGAGACCCAGTACTTC

J gene: TRBJ2-5
D gene: TRBD1
V gene: TRBV12-3/TRBV12-4
clone size: -
CDR3 protein: CASTPGQGMLETQYF
CDR3 DNA: TGTGCCAGCACACCGGGACAGGGGATGCTAGAGACCCAGTACTTC

J gene: TRBJ2-1
D gene: -
V gene: TRBV6-5
clone size: -
CDR3 protein: CASSYPGSNEQFF
CDR3 DNA: TGTGCCAGCAGTTACCCCGGCTCGAATGAGCAGTTCTTC

J gene: TRBJ2-1
D gene: -
V gene: TRBV27
clone size: -
CDR3 protein: CASSSSTGHYNEQFF
CDR3 DNA: -

J gene: TRBJ2-3
D gene: TRBD1
V gene: TRBV5-1
clone size: few
CDR3 protein: CASSLITGASTDTQYF
CDR3 DNA: TGCGCCAGCAGCTTGATCACAGGGGCTAGCACAGATACGCAGTATTTT

J gene: TRBJ2-3
D gene: -
V gene: TRBV5-1
clone size: -
CDR3 protein: CASSLLLRQGFTDTQYF
CDR3 DNA: TGCGCCAGCAGCTTGCTTCTCCGTCAGGGGTTCACAGATACGCAGTATTTT

J gene: TRBJ2-2
D gene: -
V gene: TRBV27
clone size: many
CDR3 protein: CASSLLGGQAGELFF
CDR3 DNA: TGTGCCAGCAGTTTACTGGGGGGGCAGGCCGGGGAGCTGTTTTTT

J gene: TRBJ2-1
D gene: TRBD1
V gene: TRBV5-1
clone size: -
CDR3 protein: CASSLGGTGGENEQFF
CDR3 DNA: TGCGCCAGCAGCTTAGGTGGGACAGGGGGCGAAAATGAGCAGTTCTTC

J gene: TRBJ2-3
D gene: -
V gene: TRBV29-1
clone size: -
CDR3 protein: CSVEVARSTDTQYF
CDR3 DNA: TGCAGCGTTGAAGTCGCTAGGAGCACAGATACGCAGTATTTT

J gene: TRBJ2-1
D gene: -
V gene: TRBV7-9
clone size: -
CDR3 protein: CASSLSVDTEQFF
CDR3 DNA: TGTGCCAGCAGCTTATCTGTGGACACTGAGCAGTTCTTC

J gene: TRBJ2-1
D gene: -
V gene: TRBV20-1
clone size: few
CDR3 protein: CSAAPYEQFF
CDR3 DNA: TGCAGTGCCGCCCCCTATGAGCAGTTCTTC

J gene: TRBJ2-7
D gene: TRBD2
V gene: TRBV29-1
clone size: many
CDR3 protein: CSVARTSRSYEQYF
CDR3 DNA: TGCAGCGTTGCTAGGACTAGCCGATCCTACGAGCAGTACTTC